Listed here is a single TCR beta chain. This sample stems from a study of blood T cell repertoires in COVID-19. Study context: The United States, Italy and Spain provided the acute and convalescent COVID-19 samples. Sources were T cells, B-cell-depleted T cells, or PBMCs; the material itself was cDNA or gDNA.

The germline V and J ends were trimmed by 11 bases and 2 bases, with 15 bases remaining between them. This CDR3 comprises 13 residues. CDR1 LNHDA and CDR2 SQIVND come from the germline V gene (reference sequence). As handled by the study authors: Reference gene primers were amplified, and this amplification served to estimate nucleated cell counts. Some clones are missing from TCRdb's copy, which holds only in-frame ones; the method was immunoSEQ multiplex PCR. D and trimming come from the DNA, and the V and J calls and clone size come from that table. The data contain approximately 250,000 clones, approximately 90% of them seen just once; the ten biggest clones take up 2.8%.

This clonotype originated in a middle-aged man who had been exposed to COVID-19. Sample: PBMCs or T cells enriched from blood (not recorded which). The rearrangement uses TRBV19 and TRBJ1-1; no clear D. DNA of the CDR3: TGTGCCGGAGCAAAATCGGGAAACACTGAAGCTTTCTTT. It translates to CAGAKSGNTEAFF.